This T cell receptor (beta chain) was recovered during a study of blood T cells in healthy people across ages. The V and J ends lost 5 bases and 0 bases respectively, with 20 bases between them. The CDR3 runs to 19 residues. From germline, CDR1 is MNHNS and CDR2 SASEGT. General observations from the study: One million T cells yielded diversity estimates that were considered underestimates.

No fewer than 5.5 micrograms of total RNA were isolated from every sample. A word on this clonotype: Its antigen is not known.

Through a sample-barcoded 5' primer and a J-beta primer mix, a second PCR was run for roughly 7 to 11 cycles. Each of the cDNA molecules was tagged by a template-switch adaptor with 12 random nucleotides. In TCRdb, the 5' RACE reads were re-called with MiXCR into one record per CDR3 protein. The repertoire has about 2 million distinct CDR3 sequences, roughly 49% of them found once; the top ten carry approximately 2.1%. The clonotype originates from a woman between 35 and 50 years old in good health. The chain uses TRBV6-1 and TRBJ2-6, with a possible D match to TRBD2 (6 bases). Sequenced material: blood. DNA for the CDR3: TGTGCCAGCAGTCGCCCACCTACAGGAGGGAGCTCTGGGGCCAACGTCCTGACTTTC. It codes for CASSRPPTGGSSGANVLTF.